These 27 T cell receptor beta chains originate from one sample sequenced in a study of CD8+CD57+ T cells in acquired aplastic anemia. Sequencing was done on patients that had shown CD8+CD57+ cell expansion by flow cytometry. TCR beta VDJ and CDR3 were profiled, and genomic DNA was the template. Using its own MiXCR run on the reads, TCRdb lists one record per CDR3 protein. This table holds about 120,000 distinct CDR3 sequences, 45% to 60% found once. The sequenced sample was sorted CD4+, CD8+, or CD8+CD57+ T cells (not recorded which) from PBMCs. Receptor source: a human donor with aplastic anemia.

With respect to this clonotype: It is unclear where the CDR3 begins or ends on the DNA, so no DNA is shown, and the CDR3 is as TCRdb lists it. V and J are TRBV5-5 and TRBJ2-2. Germline assignment: CDR1 SGHKS and CDR2 YYEKEE (reference sequence). 11 amino acids form the CDR3, both terminal residues included. The CDR3 here is CASSAAGSCFF.

The rearrangement links TRBV24-1 to TRBJ1-2; D might be TRBD1 (6 bases). This CDR3 is built from 13 residues. V lost 4 bases, J lost 8 bases, and 13 bases lay in between. Germline V gene data show CDR1 as KGHDR and CDR2 as SFDVKD. Here the CDR3 DNA reads TGTGCCACCAGTGACCTTACAGGGTCGGGCTACACCTTC. Translated, it gives CATSDLTGSGYTF.

The genes are TRBV5-1 and TRBJ2-1, with D unresolved. This CDR3 comprises 11 residues. Germline CDR1 and CDR2: SGHRS and YFSETQ. Trimming pared 4 bases from V and 6 bases from J, leaving 5 bases between. The CDR3 loop reads CASSIGNEQFF. For the CDR3, the DNA is TGCGCCAGCAGCATAGGCAATGAGCAGTTCTTC.

This clonotype turned up a few times. J is TRBJ1-6 and V is TRBV7-2, with 7 bases aligning to TRBD1. CDR3 length: 15 residues. With 1 base clipped from V and 13 bases from J, the junction kept 10 bases outside the gene matches. The V gene's germline CDR1 is SGHTA and CDR2 FQGNSA. The CDR3 DNA reads TGTGCCAGCAGCTTAGTCGGCCAGGGGGAGGATCCCCTCCACTTT. Translation gives CASSLVGQGEDPLHF.

This clonotype was recorded a few times. The chain is built from TRBV2 and TRBJ1-4; the match to TRBD1 covers 7 bases. V shed 5 bases, J shed 10 bases, and the junction held 10 bases outside the gene matches. Per germline, CDR1 SNHLY and CDR2 FYNNEI. The CDR3 has 14 amino acids. The CDR3 loop is CASSWTGRYGKLFF. The CDR3 DNA reads TGTGCCAGCAGTTGGACAGGCCGGTATGGAAAACTGTTTTTT.

This clonotype was recorded many times. The chain has TRBV5-4 and TRBJ2-4, with D perhaps TRBD1 (5 bases). The CDR3 runs to 17 residues. The germline V gene has CDR1 SGHNT and CDR2 YYREEE (reference sequence). The V and J ends lost 1 base and 5 bases respectively, with 19 bases between them. CDR3 nucleotide sequence: TGTGCCAGCAGCTTGATGGTGCGGCAGGGATCCCAAAACATTCAGTACTTC. It translates to CASSLMVRQGSQNIQYF.

This chain connects TRBV20-1 to TRBJ1-6, with D perhaps TRBD1 (6 bases). The CDR3 is 18 residues long. Germline lookup yields CDR1 DFQATT and CDR2 SNEGSKA (reference sequence). V shed 1 base and J shed 7 bases, with 23 bases lying between them. Here the CDR3 reads CSARVQAGTRSRNSPLHF. CDR3 nucleotides: TGCAGTGCTAGAGTGCAGGCAGGGACAAGGTCTCGAAATTCACCCCTCCACTTT.

The CDR3 sequence: CASNDQLNTEAFF. The CDR3 DNA sequence: TGTGCCAGCAACGACCAACTGAACACTGAAGCTTTCTTT. This rearrangement joins TRBV14 to TRBJ1-1; the D is unclear. This CDR3 has 13 residues. Trimming took off 7 bases at V and 0 bases at J, with 9 bases between the two ends. Looked up from germline, CDR1 is SGHDN and CDR2 is FVKESK. Based on the CDR3 plus reference TRBV14 and TRBJ1-1, the full variable domain is EAGVTQFPSHSVIEKGQTVTLRCDPISGHDNLYWYRRVMGKEIKFLLHFVKESKQDESGMPNNRFLAERTGGTYSTLKVQPAELEDSGVYFCASNDQLNTEAFFGQGTRLTVV.

This sequence joins TRBV15 and TRBJ1-5; no firm D call. The V gene lost 3 bases and the J gene lost 2 bases, with 14 bases spanning the gap. CDR1 and CDR2 from the germline V gene are LNHNV and YYDKDF (reference sequence). The CDR3 contains 16 residues. The CDR3 nucleotides read TGTGCCACCAGCAGTCAAGCAAGGTCAGGCAATCAGCCCCAGCATTTT. It codes for CATSSQARSGNQPQHF. Drawing the rest from reference TRBV15 and TRBJ1-5, the complete variable domain is DAMVIQNPRYQVTQFGKPVTLSCSQTLNHNVMYWYQQKSSQAPKLLFHYYDKDFNNEADTPDNFQSRRPNTSFCFLDIRSPGLGDTAMYLCATSSQARSGNQPQHFGDGTRLSIL.

The chain is built from TRBV10-2 and TRBJ2-7; the D gene is possibly TRBD1 (9 bases). Germline V gene sequence: CDR1 WSHSY, CDR2 SAAADI. CDR3 length: 14 amino acids. V lost 6 bases to trimming and J lost 3 bases, with 15 bases between them. For the CDR3, the DNA is TGCGCCAGCAGCGGGAGGGACAGGGACTACGAGCAGTACTTC. This encodes CASSGRDRDYEQYF.

The chain links TRBV24-1 to TRBJ2-1; TRBD2 matches 14 bases. The CDR3 covers 20 residues. CDR1 KGHDR and CDR2 SFDVKD come from the germline V gene. Trimming cost V 0 bases and J 5 bases; bases outside gene matches: 11. The CDR3 coding sequence is TGTGCCACCAGTGATTTGAGGGCTGGGACTAGCGGGAGTCTGGACAATGAGCAGTTCTTC. Encoded protein: CATSDLRAGTSGSLDNEQFF.

A single count supports this clonotype. J is TRBJ1-1 and V is TRBV14; D is unresolved. The germline V gene encodes CDR1 SGHDN and CDR2 FVKESK. The CDR3 consists of 16 residues. With 7 bases removed from V and 0 bases from J, the gap between germline ends came to 18 bases. This chain's CDR3 is CASTILGSGMNTEAFF. The CDR3 DNA reads TGTGCCAGCACCATCCTAGGTTCAGGCATGAACACTGAAGCTTTCTTT. Based on the CDR3 plus reference TRBV14 and TRBJ1-1, the full variable domain is EAGVTQFPSHSVIEKGQTVTLRCDPISGHDNLYWYRRVMGKEIKFLLHFVKESKQDESGMPNNRFLAERTGGTYSTLKVQPAELEDSGVYFCASTILGSGMNTEAFFGQGTRLTVV.

J is TRBJ1-1 and V is TRBV15; TRBD1 aligns across 9 bases. The V and J ends lost 0 bases and 5 bases, in that order; junction bases with no gene match: 10. This CDR3 has 17 amino acids. Germline V gives CDR1 LNHNV, CDR2 YYDKDF (reference sequence). CDR3 amino acids: CATSRDPATGGRTEAFF. CDR3 bases: TGTGCCACCAGCAGAGATCCTGCGACAGGGGGGCGAACTGAAGCTTTCTTT.

The rearrangement links TRBV11-1 to TRBJ2-2; 9 bases are shared with TRBD2. The V gene end was trimmed by 3 bases and the J gene end by 5 bases; junction bases not matched to a gene: 7. The CDR3 spans 16 residues. CDR1 is SGHAT, CDR2 FQDESV, per germline (reference sequence). CDR3 region: CASSFGASGETGELFF. For the CDR3, the DNA is TGTGCCAGCAGCTTTGGAGCTAGCGGGGAGACCGGGGAGCTGTTTTTT.

This clonotype was counted a few times. The rearrangement links TRBV7-8 to TRBJ1-5, with D unresolved. Looked up from germline, CDR1 is SGHVS and CDR2 is FQNEAQ. CDR3 length equals 14 residues. V was trimmed by 1 base and J by 0 bases, leaving 4 bases between them. In nucleotides, the CDR3 is TGTGCCAGCAGCTTAGGCCTTAGCAATCAGCCCCAGCATTTT. Translation: CASSLGLSNQPQHF.

This chain joins TRBV2 and TRBJ2-3; either TRBD1 or TRBD2 may supply D (5 bases each). V was clipped by 3 bases and J by 4 bases, with 14 bases between them. The CDR3 is 15 residues long. Germline CDR1 SNHLY, CDR2 FYNNEI. The CDR3 bases are TGTGCCAGCAGTGATTGGCAGGGAGAGGCAGATACGCAGTATTTT. This codes for CASSDWQGEADTQYF. The variable domain in full, completed from reference TRBV2 and TRBJ2-3, reads EPEVTQTPSHQVTQMGQEVILRCVPISNHLYFYWYRQILGQKVEFLVSFYNNEISEKSEIFDDQFSVERPDGSNFTLKIRSTKLEDSAMYFCASSDWQGEADTQYFGPGTRLTVL.

Of note for this clonotype: A read error may explain this, as a much larger clone is one base away. The J gene is TRBJ1-5, the V gene TRBV10-3; D is unresolved. Trimming left V 11 bases short and J 0 bases short, with 11 bases between. CDR1 ENHRY and CDR2 SYGVKD come from the germline V gene. This CDR3 contains 13 residues. CDR3 protein: CAARECSNQPQHF. The CDR3 coding sequence is TGTGCCGCGAGGGAGTGTAGCAATCAGCCCCAGCATTTT.

As to this clonotype: A much larger clone lies a single base off, so this may be a read error. CDR3 DNA sequence: TGTGCCAGCGGCCCAGCCCCCTCCGGGACTAGCGGAGTTAAAGACTTC. Protein product: CASGPAPSGTSGVKDF. The chain employs TRBV2 and TRBJ2-4, with 11 bases that match TRBD2. The CDR3 is made up of 16 amino acids. Germline lookup yields CDR1 SNHLY and CDR2 FYNNEI.

V usage is TRBV7-9 and J usage is TRBJ1-1, with 7 bases that match TRBD1. Germline V lookup: CDR1 SEHNR, CDR2 FQNEAQ (reference sequence). CDR3 length equals 15 residues. Losses at the gene ends were 5 bases for V and 3 bases for J; bases not matched to a gene: 9. The CDR3 nucleotides are TGTGCCAGCAGCCACTCGACAGGGATCGACACTGAAGCTTTCTTT. Protein sequence: CASSHSTGIDTEAFF. Full variable domain (missing parts from reference TRBV7-9 and TRBJ1-1): DTGVSQNPRHKITKRGQNVTFRCDPISEHNRLYWYRQTLGQGPEFLTYFQNEAQLEKSRLLSDRFSAERPKGSFSTLEIQRTEQGDSAMYLCASSHSTGIDTEAFFGQGTRLTVV.

In its sample, this clonotype was seen many times. V gene TRBV11-2 combines with J gene TRBJ2-5; D unresolved. Trimming took off 1 base at V and 2 bases at J, with 8 bases between the two ends. The germline gives CDR1 SGHAT, CDR2 FQNNGV. This CDR3 comprises 14 residues. The DNA for the CDR3 is TGTGCCAGCAGCTTAGTGGAGCCTCAAGAGACCCAGTACTTC. It is translated as CASSLVEPQETQYF. Together with reference TRBV11-2 and TRBJ2-5, the CDR3 gives the full variable domain: EAGVAQSPRYKIIEKRQSVAFWCNPISGHATLYWYQQILGQGPKLLIQFQNNGVVDDSQLPKDRFSAERLKGVDSTLKIQPAKLEDSAVYLCASSLVEPQETQYFGPGTRLLVL.

The table lists this clonotype with many counts. The chain uses TRBV12-3 or TRBV12-4 and TRBJ1-5; D is uncertain. This CDR3 is 13 amino acids long. V was clipped by 6 bases and J by 9 bases, with 15 bases between them. DNA for the CDR3: TGTGCCAGCAGGCTCACGTGGACTGGGCCCCAGCATTTT. As protein: CASRLTWTGPQHF.

As DNA, the CDR3 is TGTGCCAGCAGTCCCGAGGTGAGATCACCCCTCCACTTT. As protein: CASSPEVRSPLHF. The V and J genes are TRBV3-1 and TRBJ1-6; D gene unclear. Trimming left V 6 bases short and J 10 bases short, with 13 bases between. Germline V gives CDR1 LGHDT, CDR2 YNNKEL (reference sequence). CDR3 size: 13 residues.

The rearrangement joins TRBV29-1 to TRBJ1-1; D is uncertain. V shed 4 bases and J shed 7 bases, with 7 bases lying between them. The germline CDR1 and CDR2 sequences are SQVTM and ANQGSEA. The length of the CDR3 is 10 residues. The DNA for the CDR3 is TGCAGCGTTGGTGGTTTTGAAGCTTTCTTT. It specifies CSVGGFEAFF.

This clonotype was observed many times. The chain is built from TRBV5-1 and TRBJ2-7, with 9 bases lining up with TRBD1. Germline trimming cut 0 bases from V and 7 bases from J; bases unmatched to any gene: 17. CDR3 length: 18 amino acids. Germline lookup yields CDR1 SGHRS and CDR2 YFSETQ. The CDR3 reads CASSLVSSRGTGIWEQYF. The DNA of the CDR3 is TGCGCCAGCAGCTTGGTGAGTTCGCGTGGGACAGGGATTTGGGAGCAGTACTTC.

This clonotype was observed many times. The chain couples TRBV9 to TRBJ1-1; TRBD1 agrees at 8 bases. The CDR3 contains 17 residues. Losses at the gene ends were 3 bases for V and 5 bases for J; bases not matched to a gene: 15. CDR1 and CDR2 (germline): SGDLS, YYNGEE. The CDR3 protein is CASSAVTGGRRGTEAFF. The CDR3 coding sequence is TGTGCCAGCAGCGCAGTAACAGGGGGACGGAGAGGTACTGAAGCTTTCTTT.

This chain connects TRBV2 to TRBJ2-3; D may be TRBD1 (5 bases). Per germline, CDR1 SNHLY and CDR2 FYNNEI. CDR3 length: 15 residues. V was shortened by 7 bases and J by 4 bases, with 18 bases between the two germline ends. CDR3 amino acids: CASTLDMSVADTQYF. CDR3 in DNA: TGTGCCAGCACCTTGGACATGTCGGTGGCAGATACGCAGTATTTT. The entire variable domain, with the rest obtained from reference TRBV2 and TRBJ2-3, is as follows: EPEVTQTPSHQVTQMGQEVILRCVPISNHLYFYWYRQILGQKVEFLVSFYNNEISEKSEIFDDQFSVERPDGSNFTLKIRSTKLEDSAMYFCASTLDMSVADTQYFGPGTRLTVL.

The chain carries TRBV20-1 and TRBJ2-7; TRBD1 is a possible D gene (5 bases). Trimming pared 0 bases from V and 4 bases from J, leaving 10 bases between. The CDR3 sequence is 13 residues long. Germline CDR1 is DFQATT and CDR2 is SNEGSKA (reference sequence). The CDR3 DNA is TGCAGTGCTAGAGATGCTACAGGTTACGAGCAGTACTTC. Translating gives CSARDATGYEQYF.